This T cell receptor (beta chain) emerged from a study of shared T cell receptors in the human thymus. The data were produced by immunoSEQ multiplex PCR, yet TCRdb's version contains in-frame clones alone and is incomplete. The sample records some 700,000 clones, approximately 85% being singletons. This sample also belongs to another study, concerning human thymus T cells. From that study: Surgeons resected thymus tissue during corrective heart surgery. Overlap was high between thymic repertoires from unrelated individuals, as reported in related research.

The sample was thymocytes. This clonotype originated in a girl in the first two years of life with a congenital heart defect.

The CDR3 reads CASSFARGANYEQYF. CDR3 DNA: TGTGCCAGCAGCTTCGCCAGGGGGGCGAACTACGAGCAGTACTTC. The chain carries TRBV7-6 and TRBJ2-7, with D tentatively TRBD1 (7 bases). The CDR3 runs to 15 residues. The V gene's germline CDR1 is SGHVS and CDR2 FNYEAQ. The V gene lost 3 bases and the J gene lost 3 bases, with 15 bases spanning the gap.